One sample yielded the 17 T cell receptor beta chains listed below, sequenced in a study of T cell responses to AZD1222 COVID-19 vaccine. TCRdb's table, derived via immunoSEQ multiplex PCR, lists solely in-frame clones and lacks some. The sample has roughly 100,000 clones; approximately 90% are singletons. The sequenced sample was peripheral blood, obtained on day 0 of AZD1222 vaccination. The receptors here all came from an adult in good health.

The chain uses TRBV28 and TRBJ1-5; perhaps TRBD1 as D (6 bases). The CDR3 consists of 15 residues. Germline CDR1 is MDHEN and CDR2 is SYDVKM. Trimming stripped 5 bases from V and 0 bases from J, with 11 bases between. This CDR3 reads CASSRTDYSNQPQHF. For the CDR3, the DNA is TGTGCCAGCAGTAGGACAGATTATAGCAATCAGCCCCAGCATTTT.

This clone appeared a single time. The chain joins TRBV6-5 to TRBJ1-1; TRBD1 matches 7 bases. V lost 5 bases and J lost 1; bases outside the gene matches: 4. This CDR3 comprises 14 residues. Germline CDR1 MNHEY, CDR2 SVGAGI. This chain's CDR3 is CASSRTGENTEAFF. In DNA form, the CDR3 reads TGTGCCAGCAGTCGGACAGGTGAGAACACTGAAGCTTTCTTT.

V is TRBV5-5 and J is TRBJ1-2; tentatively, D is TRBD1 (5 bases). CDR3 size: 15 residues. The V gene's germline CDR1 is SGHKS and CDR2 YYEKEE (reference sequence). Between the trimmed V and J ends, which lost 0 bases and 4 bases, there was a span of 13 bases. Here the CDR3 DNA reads TGTGCCAGCAGCTTGGAAATGGGACGGTCCTATGGCTACACCTTC. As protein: CASSLEMGRSYGYTF.

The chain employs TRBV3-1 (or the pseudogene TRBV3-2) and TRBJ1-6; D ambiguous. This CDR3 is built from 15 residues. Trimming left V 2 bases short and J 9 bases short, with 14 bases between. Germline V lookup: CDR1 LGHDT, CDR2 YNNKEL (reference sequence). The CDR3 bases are TGTGCCAGCAGCCAAAAGACCGGCGGAACTTCACCCCTCCACTTT. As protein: CASSQKTGGTSPLHF.

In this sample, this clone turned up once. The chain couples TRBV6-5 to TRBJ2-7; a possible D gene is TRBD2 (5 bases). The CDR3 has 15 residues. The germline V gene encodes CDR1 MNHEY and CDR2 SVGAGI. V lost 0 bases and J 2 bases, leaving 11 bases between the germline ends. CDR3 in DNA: TGTGCCAGCAGTTACTCCCGCGCGGGCGCCTACGAGCAGTACGTC. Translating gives CASSYSRAGAYEQYV.

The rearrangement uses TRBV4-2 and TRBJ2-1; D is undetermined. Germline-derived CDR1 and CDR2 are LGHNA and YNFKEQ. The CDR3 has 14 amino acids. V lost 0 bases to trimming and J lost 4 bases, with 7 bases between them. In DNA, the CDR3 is TGTGCCAGCAGCCAAGATCCAGCGTACAATGAGCAGTTCTTC. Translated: CASSQDPAYNEQFF.

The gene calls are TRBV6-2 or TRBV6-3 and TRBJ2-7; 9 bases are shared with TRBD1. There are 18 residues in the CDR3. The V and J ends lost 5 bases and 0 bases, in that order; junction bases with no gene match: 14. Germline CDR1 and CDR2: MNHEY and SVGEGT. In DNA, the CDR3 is TGTGCCAGCAGTCCAGGGACAGGGAGGAAGGGAAGCTCCTACGAGCAGTACTTC. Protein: CASSPGTGRKGSSYEQYF.

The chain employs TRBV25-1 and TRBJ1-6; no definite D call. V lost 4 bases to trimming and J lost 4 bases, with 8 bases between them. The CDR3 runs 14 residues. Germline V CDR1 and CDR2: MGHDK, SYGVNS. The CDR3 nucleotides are TGTGCCAGCAGTGGGCCGGATTATAATTCACCCCTCCACTTT. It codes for CASSGPDYNSPLHF.

The CDR3 DNA is TGTGCCAGCAGTCCCGGGACAGGGAGGAATCAGCCCCAGCATTTT. This gives the protein CASSPGTGRNQPQHF. V usage is TRBV6-5 and J usage is TRBJ1-5; 9 nucleotides line up with TRBD1. From germline, CDR1 is MNHEY and CDR2 SVGAGI. The junction had 6 bases not matched to a gene; V was cut back by 5 bases and J by 4 bases. CDR3 length: 15 residues.

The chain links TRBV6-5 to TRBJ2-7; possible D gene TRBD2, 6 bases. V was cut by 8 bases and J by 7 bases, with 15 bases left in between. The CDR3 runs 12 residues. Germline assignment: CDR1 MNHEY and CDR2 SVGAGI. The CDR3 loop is CASSRDSFEQYF. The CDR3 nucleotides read TGTGCCAGCTCCAGGGACTCCTTTGAGCAGTACTTC.

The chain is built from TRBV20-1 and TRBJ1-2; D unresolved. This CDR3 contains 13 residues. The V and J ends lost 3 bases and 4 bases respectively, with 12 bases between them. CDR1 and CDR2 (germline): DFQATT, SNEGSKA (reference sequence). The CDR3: CSASEDSFYGYTF. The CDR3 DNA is TGCAGTGCTAGTGAGGACTCTTTCTATGGCTACACCTTC.

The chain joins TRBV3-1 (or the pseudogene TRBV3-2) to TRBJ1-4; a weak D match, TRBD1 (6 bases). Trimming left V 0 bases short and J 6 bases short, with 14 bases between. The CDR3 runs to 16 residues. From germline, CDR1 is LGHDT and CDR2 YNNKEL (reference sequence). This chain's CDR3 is CASSQDQGGPYEKLFF. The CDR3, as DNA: TGTGCCAGCAGCCAAGATCAAGGGGGGCCATATGAAAAACTGTTTTTT.

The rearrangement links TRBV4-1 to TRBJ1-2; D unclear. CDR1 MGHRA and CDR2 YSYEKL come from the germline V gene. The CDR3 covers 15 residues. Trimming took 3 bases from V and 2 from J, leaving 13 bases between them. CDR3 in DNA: TGCGCCAGCAGCCACCTTCCGGGCGCCAACTATGGCTACACCTTC. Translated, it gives CASSHLPGANYGYTF.

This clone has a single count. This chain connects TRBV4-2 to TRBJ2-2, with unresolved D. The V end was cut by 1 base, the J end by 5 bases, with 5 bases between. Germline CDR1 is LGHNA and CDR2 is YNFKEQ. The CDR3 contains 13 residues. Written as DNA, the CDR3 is TGTGCCAGCAGCCAAGGCGAGACCGGGGAGCTGTTTTTT. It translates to CASSQGETGELFF.

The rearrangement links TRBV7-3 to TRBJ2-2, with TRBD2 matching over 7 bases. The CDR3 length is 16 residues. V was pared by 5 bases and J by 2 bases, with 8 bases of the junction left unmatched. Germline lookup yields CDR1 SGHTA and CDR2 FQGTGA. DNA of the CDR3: TGTGCCAGCAGCGCCATTGGGGGGGTAAACACCGGGGAGCTGTTTTTT. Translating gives CASSAIGGVNTGELFF.

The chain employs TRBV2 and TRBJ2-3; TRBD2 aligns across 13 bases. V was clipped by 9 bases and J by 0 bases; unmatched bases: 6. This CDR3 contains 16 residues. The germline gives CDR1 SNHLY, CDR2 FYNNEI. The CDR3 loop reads CASLWGLAGSTDTQYF. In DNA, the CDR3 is TGTGCCAGTCTCTGGGGACTAGCGGGGAGCACAGATACGCAGTATTTT. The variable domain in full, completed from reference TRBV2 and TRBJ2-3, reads EPEVTQTPSHQVTQMGQEVILRCVPISNHLYFYWYRQILGQKVEFLVSFYNNEISEKSEIFDDQFSVERPDGSNFTLKIRSTKLEDSAMYFCASLWGLAGSTDTQYFGPGTRLTVL.

The CDR3 DNA follows: TGTGCCAGCAGCGACGGGACTACAGATACGCAGTATTTT. Its protein product is CASSDGTTDTQYF. The chain recombines TRBV9 with TRBJ2-3; the D gene is possibly TRBD2 (6 bases). This CDR3 region has 13 residues. Between the trimmed V and J ends, which lost 3 bases and 3 bases, there was a span of 8 bases. Germline lookup yields CDR1 SGDLS and CDR2 YYNGEE.